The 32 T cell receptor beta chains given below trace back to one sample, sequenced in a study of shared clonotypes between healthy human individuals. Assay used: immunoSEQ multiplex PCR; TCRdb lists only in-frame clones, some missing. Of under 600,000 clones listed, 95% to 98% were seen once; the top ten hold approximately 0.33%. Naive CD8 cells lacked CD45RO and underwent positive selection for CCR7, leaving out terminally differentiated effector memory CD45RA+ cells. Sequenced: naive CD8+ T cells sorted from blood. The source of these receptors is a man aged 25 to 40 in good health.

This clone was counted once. The CDR3 DNA is TGTGCCAGCAGCCCACCGGGACAGGGGAACTACGAGCAGTACTTC. Translating it yields CASSPPGQGNYEQYF. The chain recombines TRBV5-6 with TRBJ2-7, with 10 nucleotides matching TRBD1. This CDR3 spans 15 amino acids. V shed 4 bases, J shed 3 bases, and the junction held 7 bases outside the gene matches. Germline V gene data show CDR1 as SGHDT and CDR2 as YYEEEE.

The DNA of the CDR3 is TGTGCCAGCAGTGACCTTGCTACGACGAGCTCCTACGAGCAGTACTTC. Translation: CASSDLATTSSYEQYF. The rearrangement joins TRBV6-1 to TRBJ2-7; D unclear. The CDR3 covers 16 residues. Per the germline V gene, CDR1 is MNHNS and CDR2 is SASEGT. Between the trimmed V and J ends, which lost 3 bases and 0 bases, there was a span of 15 bases.

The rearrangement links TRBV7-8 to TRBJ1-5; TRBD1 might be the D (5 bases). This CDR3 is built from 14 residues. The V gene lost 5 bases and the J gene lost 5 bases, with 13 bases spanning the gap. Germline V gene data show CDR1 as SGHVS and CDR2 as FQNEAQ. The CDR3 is CASSTDSTHQPQHF. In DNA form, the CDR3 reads TGTGCCAGCAGCACCGACAGTACGCATCAGCCCCAGCATTTT.

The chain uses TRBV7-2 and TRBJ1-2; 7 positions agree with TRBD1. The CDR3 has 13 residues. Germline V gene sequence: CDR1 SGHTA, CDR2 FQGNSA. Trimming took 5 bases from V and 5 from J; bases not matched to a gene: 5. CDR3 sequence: CASSPGTAYGYTF. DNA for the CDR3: TGTGCCAGCAGCCCTGGGACAGCTTATGGCTACACCTTC.

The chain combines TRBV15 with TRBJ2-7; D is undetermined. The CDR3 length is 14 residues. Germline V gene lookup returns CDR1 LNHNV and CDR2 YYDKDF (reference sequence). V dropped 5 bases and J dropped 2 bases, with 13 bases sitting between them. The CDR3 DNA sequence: TGTGCCACCAGCGACGAGAGTGGTCCCTACGAGCAGTACTTC. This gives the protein CATSDESGPYEQYF.

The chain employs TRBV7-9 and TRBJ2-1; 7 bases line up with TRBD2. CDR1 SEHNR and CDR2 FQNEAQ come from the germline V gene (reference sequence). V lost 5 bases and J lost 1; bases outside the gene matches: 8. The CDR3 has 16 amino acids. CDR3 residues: CASSPGRGRSYNEQFF. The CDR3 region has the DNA TGTGCCAGCAGCCCCGGGCGCGGGAGATCCTACAATGAGCAGTTCTTC.

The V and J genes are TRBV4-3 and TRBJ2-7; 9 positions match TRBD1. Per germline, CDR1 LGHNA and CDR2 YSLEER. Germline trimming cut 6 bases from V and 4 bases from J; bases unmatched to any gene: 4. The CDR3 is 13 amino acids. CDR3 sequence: CASSLGTGYEQYF. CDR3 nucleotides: TGCGCCAGCAGTCTCGGGACAGGGTACGAGCAGTACTTC.

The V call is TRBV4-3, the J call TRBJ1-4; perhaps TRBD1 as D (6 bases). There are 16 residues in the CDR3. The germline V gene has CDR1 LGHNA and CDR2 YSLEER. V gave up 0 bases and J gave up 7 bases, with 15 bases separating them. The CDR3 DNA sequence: TGCGCCAGCAGCCAAGAGGGGGGGGCAGGTGGTGAAAAACTGTTTTTT. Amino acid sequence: CASSQEGGAGGEKLFF.

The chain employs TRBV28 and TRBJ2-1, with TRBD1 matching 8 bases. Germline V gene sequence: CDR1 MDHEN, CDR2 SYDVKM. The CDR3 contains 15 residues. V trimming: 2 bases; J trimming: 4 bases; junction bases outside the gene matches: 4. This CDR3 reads CASSLAGQVYNEQFF. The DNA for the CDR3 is TGTGCCAGCAGTTTAGCGGGACAGGTTTACAATGAGCAGTTCTTC.

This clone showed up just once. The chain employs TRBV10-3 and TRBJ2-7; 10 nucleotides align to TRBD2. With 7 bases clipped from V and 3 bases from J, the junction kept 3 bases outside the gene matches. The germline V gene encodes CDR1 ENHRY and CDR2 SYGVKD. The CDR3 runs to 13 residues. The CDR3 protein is CAIKPSGSYEQYF. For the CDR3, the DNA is TGTGCCATCAAACCTAGCGGGAGCTACGAGCAGTACTTC.

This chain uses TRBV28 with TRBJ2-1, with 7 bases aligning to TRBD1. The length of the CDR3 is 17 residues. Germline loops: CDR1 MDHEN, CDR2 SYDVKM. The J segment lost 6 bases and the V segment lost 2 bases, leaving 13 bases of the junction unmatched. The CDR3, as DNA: TGTGCCAGCAGTTTAGAACAGACAGGGTATGGGGGCAATGAGCAGTTCTTC. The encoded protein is CASSLEQTGYGGNEQFF.

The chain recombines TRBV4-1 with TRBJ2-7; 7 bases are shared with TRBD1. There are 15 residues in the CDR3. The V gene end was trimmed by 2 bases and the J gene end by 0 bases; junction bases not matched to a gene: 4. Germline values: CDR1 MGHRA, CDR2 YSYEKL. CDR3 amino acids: CASSQNRDSSYEQYF. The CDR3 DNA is TGCGCCAGCAGCCAAAACCGGGACAGCTCCTACGAGCAGTACTTC.

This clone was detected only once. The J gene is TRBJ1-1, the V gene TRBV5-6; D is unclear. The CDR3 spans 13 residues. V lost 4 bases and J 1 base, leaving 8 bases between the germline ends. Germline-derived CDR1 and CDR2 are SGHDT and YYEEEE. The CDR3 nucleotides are TGTGCCAGCAGCATGGACGGGAACACTGAAGCTTTCTTT. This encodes CASSMDGNTEAFF.

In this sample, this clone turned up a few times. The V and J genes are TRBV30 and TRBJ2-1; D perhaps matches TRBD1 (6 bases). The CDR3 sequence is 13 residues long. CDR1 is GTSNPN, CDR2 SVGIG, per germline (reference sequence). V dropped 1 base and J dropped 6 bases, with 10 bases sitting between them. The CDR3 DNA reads TGTGCCTGGAGTGGCCAGGGGCTCAATGAGCAGTTCTTC. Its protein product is CAWSGQGLNEQFF.

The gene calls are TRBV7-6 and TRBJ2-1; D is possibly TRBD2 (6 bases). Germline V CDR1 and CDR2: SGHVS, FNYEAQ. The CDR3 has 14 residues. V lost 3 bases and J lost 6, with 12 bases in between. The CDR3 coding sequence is TGTGCCAGCAGCTTGGGACTGCTGTTCAATGAGCAGTTCTTC. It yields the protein CASSLGLLFNEQFF.

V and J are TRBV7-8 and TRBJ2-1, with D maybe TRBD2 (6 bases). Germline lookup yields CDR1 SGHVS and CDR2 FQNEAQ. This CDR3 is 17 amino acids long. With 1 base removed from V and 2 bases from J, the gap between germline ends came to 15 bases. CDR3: CASSLVPAGVTYNEQFF. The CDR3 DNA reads TGTGCCAGCAGCTTAGTCCCAGCGGGTGTAACCTACAATGAGCAGTTCTTC.

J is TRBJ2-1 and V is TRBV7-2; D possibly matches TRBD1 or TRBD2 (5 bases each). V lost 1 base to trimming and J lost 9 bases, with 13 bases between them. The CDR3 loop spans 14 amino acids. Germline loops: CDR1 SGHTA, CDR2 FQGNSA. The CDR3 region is CASSLDQRGGEQFF. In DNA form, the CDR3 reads TGTGCCAGCAGCTTAGACCAGAGGGGTGGTGAGCAGTTCTTC.

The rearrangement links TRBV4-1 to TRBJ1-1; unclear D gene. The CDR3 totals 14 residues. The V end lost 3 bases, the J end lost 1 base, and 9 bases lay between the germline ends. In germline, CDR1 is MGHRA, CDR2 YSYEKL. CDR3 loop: CASSHTQKNTEAFF. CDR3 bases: TGCGCCAGCAGCCACACCCAGAAGAACACTGAAGCTTTCTTT.

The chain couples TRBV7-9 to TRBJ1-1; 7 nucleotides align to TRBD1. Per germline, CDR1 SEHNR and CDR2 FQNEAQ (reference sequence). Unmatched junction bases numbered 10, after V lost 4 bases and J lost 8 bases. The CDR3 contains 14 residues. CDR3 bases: TGTGCCAGCAGCTCACAAACAGGGGTCTCCGAAGCTTTCTTT. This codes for CASSSQTGVSEAFF.

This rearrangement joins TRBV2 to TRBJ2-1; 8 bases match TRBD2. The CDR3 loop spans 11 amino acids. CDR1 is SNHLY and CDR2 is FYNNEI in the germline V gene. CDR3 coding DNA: TGTGCAGCGGGGGAGTTGAATGAGCAGTTCTTC. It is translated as CAAGELNEQFF.

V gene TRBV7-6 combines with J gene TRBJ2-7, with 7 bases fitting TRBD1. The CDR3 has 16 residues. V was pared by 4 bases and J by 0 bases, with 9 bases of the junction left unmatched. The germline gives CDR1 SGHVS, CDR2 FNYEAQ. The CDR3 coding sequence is TGTGCCAGCAGCTCCGAACCGGGACAGTCCTCCTACGAGCAGTACTTC. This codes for CASSSEPGQSSYEQYF. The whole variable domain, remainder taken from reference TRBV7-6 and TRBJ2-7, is GAGVSQSPRYKVTKRGQDVALRCDPISGHVSLYWYRQALGQGPEFLTYFNYEAQQDKSGLPNDRFSAERPEGSISTLTIQRTEQRDSAMYRCASSSEPGQSSYEQYFGPGTRLTVT.

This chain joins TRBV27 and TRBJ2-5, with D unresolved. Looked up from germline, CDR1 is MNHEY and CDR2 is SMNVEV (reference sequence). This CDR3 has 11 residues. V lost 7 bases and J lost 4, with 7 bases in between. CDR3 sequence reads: CASISGETQYF. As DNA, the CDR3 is TGTGCCAGCATTTCCGGAGAGACCCAGTACTTC.

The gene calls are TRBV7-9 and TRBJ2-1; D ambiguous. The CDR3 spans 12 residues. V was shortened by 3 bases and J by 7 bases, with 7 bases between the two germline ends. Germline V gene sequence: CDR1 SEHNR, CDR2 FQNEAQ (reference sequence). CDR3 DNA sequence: TGTGCCAGCAGCTTGCAGATAAATGAGCAGTTCTTC. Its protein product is CASSLQINEQFF. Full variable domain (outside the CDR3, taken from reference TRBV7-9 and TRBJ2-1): DTGVSQNPRHKITKRGQNVTFRCDPISEHNRLYWYRQTLGQGPEFLTYFQNEAQLEKSRLLSDRFSAERPKGSFSTLEIQRTEQGDSAMYLCASSLQINEQFFGPGTRLTVL.

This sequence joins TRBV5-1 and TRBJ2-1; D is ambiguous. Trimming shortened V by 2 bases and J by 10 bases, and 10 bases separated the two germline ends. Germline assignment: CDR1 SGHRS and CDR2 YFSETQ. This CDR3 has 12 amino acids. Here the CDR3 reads CASSFTHIEQFF. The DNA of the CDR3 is TGCGCCAGCAGCTTTACCCACATCGAGCAGTTCTTC.

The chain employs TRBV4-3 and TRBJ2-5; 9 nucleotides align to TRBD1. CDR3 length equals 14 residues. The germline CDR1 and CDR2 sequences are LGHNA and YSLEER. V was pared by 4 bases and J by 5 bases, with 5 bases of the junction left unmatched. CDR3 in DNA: TGCGCCAGCAGCCCCAGGACAGGGGCGGAGACCCAGTACTTC. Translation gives CASSPRTGAETQYF.

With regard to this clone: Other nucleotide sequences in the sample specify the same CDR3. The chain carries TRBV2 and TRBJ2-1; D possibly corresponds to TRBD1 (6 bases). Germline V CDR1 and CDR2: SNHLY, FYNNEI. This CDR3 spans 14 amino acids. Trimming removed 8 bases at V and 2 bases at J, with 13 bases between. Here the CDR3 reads CASLGGRTYNEQFF. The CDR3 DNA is TGTGCCAGCCTAGGGGGACGCACCTACAATGAGCAGTTCTTC.

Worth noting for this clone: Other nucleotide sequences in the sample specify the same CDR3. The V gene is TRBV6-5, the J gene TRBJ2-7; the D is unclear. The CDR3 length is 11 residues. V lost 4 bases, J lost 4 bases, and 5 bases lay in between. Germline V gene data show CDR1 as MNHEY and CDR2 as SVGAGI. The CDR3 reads CASSSPYEQYF. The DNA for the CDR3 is TGTGCCAGCAGTTCACCATACGAGCAGTACTTC.

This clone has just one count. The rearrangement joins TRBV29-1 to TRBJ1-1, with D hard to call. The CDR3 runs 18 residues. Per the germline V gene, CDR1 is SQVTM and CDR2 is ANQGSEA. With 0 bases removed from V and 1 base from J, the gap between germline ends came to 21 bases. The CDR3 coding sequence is TGCAGCGTTGAAGACCCATCCCACCGAACCAGTGCGAACACTGAAGCTTTCTTT. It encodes CSVEDPSHRTSANTEAFF. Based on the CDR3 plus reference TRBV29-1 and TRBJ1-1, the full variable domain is SAVISQKPSRDICQRGTSLTIQCQVDSQVTMMFWYRQQPGQSLTLIATANQGSEATYESGFVIDKFPISRPNLTFSTLTVSNMSPEDSSIYLCSVEDPSHRTSANTEAFFGQGTRLTVV.

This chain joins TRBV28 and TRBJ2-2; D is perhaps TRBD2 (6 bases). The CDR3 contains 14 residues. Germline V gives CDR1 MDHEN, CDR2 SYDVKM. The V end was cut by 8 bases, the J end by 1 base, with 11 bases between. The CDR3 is CASAPGENTGELFF. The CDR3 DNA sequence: TGTGCCAGCGCGCCGGGGGAGAACACCGGGGAGCTGTTTTTT.

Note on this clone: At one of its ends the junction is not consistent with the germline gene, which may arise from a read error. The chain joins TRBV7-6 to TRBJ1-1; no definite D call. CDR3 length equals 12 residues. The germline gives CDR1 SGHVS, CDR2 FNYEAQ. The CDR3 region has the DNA TGTGCCAGCAGCTTAGCGAACTCTGAAGCTTTCTTT. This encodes CASSLANSEAFF. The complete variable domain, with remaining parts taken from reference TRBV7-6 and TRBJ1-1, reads GAGVSQSPRYKVTKRGQDVALRCDPISGHVSLYWYRQALGQGPEFLTYFNYEAQQDKSGLPNDRFSAERPEGSISTLTIQRTEQRDSAMYRCASSLANSEAFFGQGTRLTVV.

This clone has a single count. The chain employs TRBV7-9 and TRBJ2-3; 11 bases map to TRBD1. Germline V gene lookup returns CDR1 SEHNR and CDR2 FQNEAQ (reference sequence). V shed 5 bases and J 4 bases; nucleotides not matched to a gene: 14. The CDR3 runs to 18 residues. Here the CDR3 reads CASSGLLQGQGVPDTQYF. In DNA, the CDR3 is TGTGCCAGCAGCGGTTTGCTTCAGGGACAGGGGGTGCCAGATACGCAGTATTTT. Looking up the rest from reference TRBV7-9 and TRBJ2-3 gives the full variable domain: DTGVSQNPRHKITKRGQNVTFRCDPISEHNRLYWYRQTLGQGPEFLTYFQNEAQLEKSRLLSDRFSAERPKGSFSTLEIQRTEQGDSAMYLCASSGLLQGQGVPDTQYFGPGTRLTVL.

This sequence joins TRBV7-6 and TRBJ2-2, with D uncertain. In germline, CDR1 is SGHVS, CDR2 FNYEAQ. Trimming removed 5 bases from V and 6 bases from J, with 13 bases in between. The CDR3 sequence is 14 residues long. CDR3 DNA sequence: TGTGCCAGCAGCCTGAGGAGTGGGTCCGGGGAGCTGTTTTTT. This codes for CASSLRSGSGELFF.